These 7 T cell receptor beta chains were all obtained from the same sample, sequenced in a study of blood T cell repertoires in COVID-19. Repertoires were generated with immunoSEQ multiplex PCR, while TCRdb's copy carries only in-frame clones and drops some. The data hold 400,000 to 550,000 clones, with 70% to 90% observed a single time. The sequenced material came from PBMCs or T cells enriched from blood (not recorded which). The receptors derive from a woman aged 18-29 years with acute COVID-19.

The chain links TRBV5-1 to TRBJ2-7; no reliable D call. Per the germline V gene, CDR1 is SGHRS and CDR2 is YFSETQ. Trimming removed 0 bases from V and 3 bases from J, with 4 bases in between. This CDR3 has 12 amino acids. The CDR3 spells CASSLDGYEQYF. The DNA for the CDR3 is TGCGCCAGCAGCTTGGACGGCTACGAGCAGTACTTC.

The gene calls are TRBV9 and TRBJ1-2, with no clear D. CDR3 length: 13 residues. V was shortened by 0 bases and J by 8 bases, with 11 bases between the two germline ends. Germline V CDR1 and CDR2: SGDLS, YYNGEE. The CDR3 nucleotides read TGTGCCAGCAGCGTAGGATGGCGGGAAGGCTACACCTTC. Protein product: CASSVGWREGYTF. The complete variable domain, with remaining parts taken from reference TRBV9 and TRBJ1-2, reads DSGVTQTPKHLITATGQRVTLRCSPRSGDLSVYWYQQSLDQGLQFLIQYYNGEERAKGNILERFSAQQFPDLHSELNLSSLELGDSALYFCASSVGWREGYTFGSGTRLTVV.

The J gene is TRBJ2-7, the V gene TRBV5-4, with 10 bases that match TRBD2. After removal of 0 bases from V and 4 bases from J, the junction contained 4 bases not matched to a gene. This CDR3 has 15 residues. Germline-derived CDR1 and CDR2 are SGHNT and YYREEE (reference sequence). The CDR3 sequence is CASSLGLAGQYEQYF. The DNA for the CDR3 is TGTGCCAGCAGCTTGGGACTAGCGGGCCAATACGAGCAGTACTTC.

The rearrangement uses TRBV7-2 and TRBJ2-7; D might be TRBD2 (5 bases). The V end lost 1 base, the J end lost 0 bases, and 13 bases lay between the germline ends. CDR3 size: 16 residues. The germline V gene encodes CDR1 SGHTA and CDR2 FQGNSA. CDR3 region: CASSLGLTGSSYEQYF. In DNA form, the CDR3 reads TGTGCCAGCAGCTTAGGGCTTACGGGGAGCTCCTACGAGCAGTACTTC.

The chain uses TRBV7-2 and TRBJ2-7; maybe TRBD1 (5 bases). The CDR3 spans 12 residues. The germline V gene encodes CDR1 SGHTA and CDR2 FQGNSA. The V and J ends lost 2 bases and 9 bases respectively, with 11 bases between them. The CDR3 region has the DNA TGTGCCAGCAGCTTATACCAGGGTCGGCAGTACTTC. This codes for CASSLYQGRQYF.

This clone was counted only a few times. The chain links TRBV5-1 to TRBJ1-1, with 8 bases aligning to TRBD1. Looked up from germline, CDR1 is SGHRS and CDR2 is YFSETQ. The CDR3 is made up of 15 amino acids. V lost 5 bases and J lost 0; bases outside the gene matches: 6. Here the CDR3 DNA reads TGCGCCAGCAGACCAGGACAGGGCCTGAACACTGAAGCTTTCTTT. Translated: CASRPGQGLNTEAFF. The entire variable domain, with the rest obtained from reference TRBV5-1 and TRBJ1-1, is as follows: KAGVTQTPRYLIKTRGQQVTLSCSPISGHRSVSWYQQTPGQGLQFLFEYFSETQRNKGNFPGRFSGRQFSNSRSEMNVSTLELGDSALYLCASRPGQGLNTEAFFGQGTRLTVV.

This chain joins TRBV28 and TRBJ2-1; 9 bases fit TRBD2. The V gene's germline CDR1 is MDHEN and CDR2 SYDVKM. The V gene end was trimmed by 7 bases and the J gene end by 5 bases; junction bases not matched to a gene: 3. The CDR3 is 13 amino acids. CDR3 nucleotide sequence: TGTGCCAGCACCCGACTAGCGGACAATGAGCAGTTCTTC. Residues: CASTRLADNEQFF.